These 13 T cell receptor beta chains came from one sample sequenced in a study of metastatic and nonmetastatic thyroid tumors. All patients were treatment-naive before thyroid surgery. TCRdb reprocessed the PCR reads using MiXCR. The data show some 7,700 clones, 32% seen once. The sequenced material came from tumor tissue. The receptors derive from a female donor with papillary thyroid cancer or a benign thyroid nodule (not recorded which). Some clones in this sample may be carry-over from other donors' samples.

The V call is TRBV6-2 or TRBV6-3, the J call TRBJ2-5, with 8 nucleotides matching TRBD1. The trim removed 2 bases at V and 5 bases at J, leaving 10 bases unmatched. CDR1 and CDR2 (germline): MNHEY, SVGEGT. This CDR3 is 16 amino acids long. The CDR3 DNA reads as TGTGCCAGCAGTTACCACCAACGGACAGGGATGGAGACCCAGTACTTC. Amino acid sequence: CASSYHQRTGMETQYF.

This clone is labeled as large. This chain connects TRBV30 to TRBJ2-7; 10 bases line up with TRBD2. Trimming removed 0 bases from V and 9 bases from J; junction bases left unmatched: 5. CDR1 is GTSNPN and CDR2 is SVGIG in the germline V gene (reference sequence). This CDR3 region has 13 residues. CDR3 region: CAWSVRLAGGQYF. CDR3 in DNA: TGTGCCTGGAGTGTACGGTTAGCGGGAGGGCAGTACTTC.

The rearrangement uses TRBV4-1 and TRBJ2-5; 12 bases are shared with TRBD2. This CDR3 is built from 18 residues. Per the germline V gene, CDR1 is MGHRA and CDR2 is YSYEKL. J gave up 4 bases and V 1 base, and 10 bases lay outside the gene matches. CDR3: CASSQALMASGRVETQYF. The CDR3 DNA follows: TGCGCCAGCAGCCAAGCCCTAATGGCTAGCGGGAGGGTAGAGACCCAGTACTTC.

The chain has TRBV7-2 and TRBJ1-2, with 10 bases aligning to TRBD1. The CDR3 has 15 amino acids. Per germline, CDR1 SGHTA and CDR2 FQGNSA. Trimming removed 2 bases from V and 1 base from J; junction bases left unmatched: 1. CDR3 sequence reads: CASSLRTGGNYGYTF. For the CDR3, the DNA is TGTGCCAGCAGCTTAAGGACAGGGGGTAACTATGGCTACACCTTC.

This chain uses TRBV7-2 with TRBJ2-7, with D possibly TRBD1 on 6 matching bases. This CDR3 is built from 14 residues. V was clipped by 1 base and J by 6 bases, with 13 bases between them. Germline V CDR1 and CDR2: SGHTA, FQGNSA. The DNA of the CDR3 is TGTGCCAGCAGCTTAGGGTCAAGGGGGATCGAGCAGTACTTC. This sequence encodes CASSLGSRGIEQYF.

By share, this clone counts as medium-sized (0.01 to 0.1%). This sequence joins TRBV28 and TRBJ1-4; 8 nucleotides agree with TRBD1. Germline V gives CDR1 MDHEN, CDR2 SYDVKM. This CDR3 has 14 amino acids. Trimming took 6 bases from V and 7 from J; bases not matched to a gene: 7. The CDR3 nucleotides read TGTGCCAGCAGCCCACAGGGGGTTCGTGAAAAACTGTTTTTT. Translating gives CASSPQGVREKLFF.

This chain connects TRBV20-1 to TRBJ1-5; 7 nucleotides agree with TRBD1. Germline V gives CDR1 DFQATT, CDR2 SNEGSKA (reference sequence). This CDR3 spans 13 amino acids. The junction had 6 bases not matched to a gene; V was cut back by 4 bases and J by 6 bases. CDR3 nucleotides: TGCAGTGCTACCCGACAGGGTGGTCAGCCCCAGCATTTT. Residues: CSATRQGGQPQHF.

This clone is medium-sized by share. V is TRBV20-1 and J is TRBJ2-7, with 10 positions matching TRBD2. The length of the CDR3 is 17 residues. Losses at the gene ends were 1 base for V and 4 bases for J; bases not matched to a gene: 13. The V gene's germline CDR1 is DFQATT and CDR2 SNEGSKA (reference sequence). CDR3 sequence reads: CSARGPVASGSQYEQYF. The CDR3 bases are TGCAGTGCTAGAGGCCCGGTGGCTAGCGGGAGTCAGTACGAGCAGTACTTC.

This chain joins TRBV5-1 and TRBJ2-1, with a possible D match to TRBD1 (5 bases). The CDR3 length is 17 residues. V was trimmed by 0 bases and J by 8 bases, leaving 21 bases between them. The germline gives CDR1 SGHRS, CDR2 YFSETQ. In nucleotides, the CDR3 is TGCGCCAGCAGCTTGGGTTACAGGCCAGTGGGGCCGGATGAGCAGTTCTTC. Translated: CASSLGYRPVGPDEQFF. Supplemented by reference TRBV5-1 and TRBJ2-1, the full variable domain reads KAGVTQTPRYLIKTRGQQVTLSCSPISGHRSVSWYQQTPGQGLQFLFEYFSETQRNKGNFPGRFSGRQFSNSRSEMNVSTLELGDSALYLCASSLGYRPVGPDEQFFGPGTRLTVL.

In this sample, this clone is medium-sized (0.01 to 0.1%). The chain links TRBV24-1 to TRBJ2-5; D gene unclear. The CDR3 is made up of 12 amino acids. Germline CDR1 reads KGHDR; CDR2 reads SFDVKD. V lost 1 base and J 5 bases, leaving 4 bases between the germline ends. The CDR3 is CATSDFRETQYF. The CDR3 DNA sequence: TGTGCCACCAGTGATTTCAGGGAGACCCAGTACTTC.

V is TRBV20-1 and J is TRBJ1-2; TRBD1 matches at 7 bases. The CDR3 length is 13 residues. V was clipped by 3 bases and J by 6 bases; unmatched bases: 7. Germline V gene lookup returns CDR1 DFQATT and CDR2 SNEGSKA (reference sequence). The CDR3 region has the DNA TGCAGTGCTAGGACTGCGACAGGGAATGGCTACACCTTC. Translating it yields CSARTATGNGYTF.

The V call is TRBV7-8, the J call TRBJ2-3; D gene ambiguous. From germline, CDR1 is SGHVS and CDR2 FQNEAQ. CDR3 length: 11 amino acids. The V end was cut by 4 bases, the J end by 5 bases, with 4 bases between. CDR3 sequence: CASSSRDTQYF. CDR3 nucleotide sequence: TGTGCCAGCAGCTCCCGAGATACGCAGTATTTT.

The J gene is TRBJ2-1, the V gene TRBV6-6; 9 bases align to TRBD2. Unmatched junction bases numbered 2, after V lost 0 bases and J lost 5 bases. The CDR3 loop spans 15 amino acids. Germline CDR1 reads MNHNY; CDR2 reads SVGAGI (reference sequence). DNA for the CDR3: TGTGCCAGCAGTTACTCGACTAGCGGACACAATGAGCAGTTCTTC. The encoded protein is CASSYSTSGHNEQFF.